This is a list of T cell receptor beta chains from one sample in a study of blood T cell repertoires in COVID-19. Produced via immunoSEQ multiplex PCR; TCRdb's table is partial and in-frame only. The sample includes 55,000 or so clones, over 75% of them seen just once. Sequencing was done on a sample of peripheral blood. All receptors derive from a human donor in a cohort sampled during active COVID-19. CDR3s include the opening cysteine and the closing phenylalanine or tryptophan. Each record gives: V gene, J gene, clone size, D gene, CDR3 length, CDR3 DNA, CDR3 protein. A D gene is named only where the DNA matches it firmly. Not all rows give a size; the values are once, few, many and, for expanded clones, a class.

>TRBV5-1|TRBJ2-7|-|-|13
TGCGCCAGCAGCACTGACAGGATTTACGAGCAGTACTTC
CASSTDRIYEQYF
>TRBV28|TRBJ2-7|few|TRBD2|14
TGTGCCAGCAGGATAGCGGGAACGGGTTACGGGCAGTACTTC
CASRIAGTGYGQYF
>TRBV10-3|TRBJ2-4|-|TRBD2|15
TGTGCCATCAGTGAGGCTAGCGGGATCAAAAACATTCAGTACTTC
CAISEASGIKNIQYF
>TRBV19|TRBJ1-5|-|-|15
TGTGCCAGTAGGATCGAACAGGGTGACGGGCAGCCCCAGCATTTT
CASRIEQGDGQPQHF
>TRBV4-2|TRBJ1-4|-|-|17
TGTGCCAGCAGCCAAGAGGGGGGGAGGGCAACTAATGAAAAACTGTTTTTT
CASSQEGGRATNEKLFF
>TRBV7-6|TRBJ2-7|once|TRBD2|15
TGTGCCAGCAGCTTACGACTAGCGGACCCCTACGAGCAGTACTTC
CASSLRLADPYEQYF
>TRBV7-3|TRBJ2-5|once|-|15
TGTGCCAGCAGCCCCGGCGGGCACCCGGGTGAGACCCAGTACTTC
CASSPGGHPGETQYF
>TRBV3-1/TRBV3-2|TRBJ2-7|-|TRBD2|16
TGTGCCAGCAGCCAAGATCCAGCGGGGCGCTCCTACGAGCAGTACTTC
CASSQDPAGRSYEQYF
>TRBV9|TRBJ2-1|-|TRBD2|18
TGTGCCAGCAGCCTTACTAGCGGGAGGGCCCTCGCCTACAATGAGCAGTTCTTC
CASSLTSGRALAYNEQFF
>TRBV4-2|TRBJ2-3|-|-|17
TGTGCCAGCAGCCAAATGCTGGACGGAGGGAGCACAGATACGCAGTATTTT
CASSQMLDGGSTDTQYF
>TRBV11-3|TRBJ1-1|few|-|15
TGTGCCAGCAGCTCAGGGGTCACACCGAACACTGAAGCTTTCTTT
CASSSGVTPNTEAFF
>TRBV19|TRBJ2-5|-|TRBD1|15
TGTGCCAGTAGTATGGAGACAGGGTTTTCTGAGACCCAGTACTTC
CASSMETGFSETQYF
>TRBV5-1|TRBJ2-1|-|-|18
TGCGCCAGCAGCAGCCCCCCATCGAGGGAGAGCTCCTACAATGAGCAGTTCTTC
CASSSPPSRESSYNEQFF
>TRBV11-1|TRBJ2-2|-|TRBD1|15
TGTGCCAGCAGCTGGGACAGGGCGGGAGCCGGGGAGCTGTTTTTT
CASSWDRAGAGELFF
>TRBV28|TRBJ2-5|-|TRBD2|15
TGTGCCAGCAGTTTGTCTAGCGGGTACCAAGAGACCCAGTACTTC
CASSLSSGYQETQYF
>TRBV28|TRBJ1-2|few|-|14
TGTGCCAGCAGTTTAGCCGCAGGGAACTATGGCTACACCTTC
CASSLAAGNYGYTF
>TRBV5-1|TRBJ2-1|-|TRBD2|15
TGCGCCAGCAGAGGCGGGAGTGGGTCCTACAATGAGCAGTTCTTC
CASRGGSGSYNEQFF
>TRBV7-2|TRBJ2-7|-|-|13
TGTGCCAGCAGCTTAGACTATTCCTACGAGCAGTACTTC
CASSLDYSYEQYF
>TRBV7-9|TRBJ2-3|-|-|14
TGTGCCAGCAGCCTTGAGCGGAGCACAGATACGCAGTATTTT
CASSLERSTDTQYF
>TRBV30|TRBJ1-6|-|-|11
TGTGCCTGGAGTGCTCGTTCCCGCCTCCACTTT
CAWSARSRLHF
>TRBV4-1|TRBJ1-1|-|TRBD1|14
TGCGCCAGCAGCCTGAGACAGGGAAGGACTGAAGCTTTCTTT
CASSLRQGRTEAFF
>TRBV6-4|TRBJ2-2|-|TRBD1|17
TGTGCCAGCAGTGACAACCCAGGGGGCTGGGGCACCGGGGAGCTGTTTTTT
CASSDNPGGWGTGELFF
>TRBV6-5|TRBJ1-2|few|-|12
TGTGCCAGCAGTTACTCGGGGGGTGGCTACACCTTC
CASSYSGGGYTF
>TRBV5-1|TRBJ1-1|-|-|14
TGCGCCAGCAGCTTAACAGGGAGGGACACTGAAGCTTTCTTT
CASSLTGRDTEAFF
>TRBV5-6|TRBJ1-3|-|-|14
TGTGCCAGCAGCTCCTCGGGGGGCGGAAACACCATATATTTT
CASSSSGGGNTIYF
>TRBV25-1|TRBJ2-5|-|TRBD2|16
TGTGCCAGCAGTGAACGACTAGCGGGAATTCAAGAGACCCAGTACTTC
CASSERLAGIQETQYF
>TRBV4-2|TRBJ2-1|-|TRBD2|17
TGTGCCAGCAGCCAAGGTCCTCTAGCGGAAAATTACAATGAGCAGTTCTTC
CASSQGPLAENYNEQFF
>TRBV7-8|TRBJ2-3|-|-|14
TGTGCCAGCAGCTTCGGAGGGCCTAGGGATACGCAGTATTTT
CASSFGGPRDTQYF
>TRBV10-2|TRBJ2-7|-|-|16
TGCGCCAGCAGTGGATGGGGGGTGGCGGGCCCCTACGAGCAGTACTTC
CASSGWGVAGPYEQYF
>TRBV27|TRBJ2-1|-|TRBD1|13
TGTGCCAGCACCATGGACAGGGGTGGGGGGCAGTTCTTC
CASTMDRGGGQFF
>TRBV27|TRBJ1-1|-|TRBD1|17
TGTGCCAGCAGTTCCCCCCAGCGGACAGGAAGTAACACTGAAGCTTTCTTT
CASSSPQRTGSNTEAFF
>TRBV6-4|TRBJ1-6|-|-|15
TGTGCCAGCAGTGCCTCGACAGACTATAATTCACCCCTCCACTTT
CASSASTDYNSPLHF
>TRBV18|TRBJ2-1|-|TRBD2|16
TGTGCCAGCTCGGCCGGACTAGCGGGAGCATACAATGAGCAGTTCTTC
CASSAGLAGAYNEQFF
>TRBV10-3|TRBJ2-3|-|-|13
TGTGCCACCAAAGGGAGAGTAACAGATACGCAGTATTTT
CATKGRVTDTQYF
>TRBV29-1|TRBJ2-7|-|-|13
TGCAGCGTTACGACAGGCGGCTCCTACGAGCAGTACTTC
CSVTTGGSYEQYF
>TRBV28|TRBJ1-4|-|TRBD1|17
TGTGCCAGCAGTTTACGGACAGGGGCCGCCCCTAGGGAAAAACTGTTTTTT
CASSLRTGAAPREKLFF
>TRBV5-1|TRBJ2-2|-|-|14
TGCGCCAGCAGCTTGGGGCCGAACACCGGGGAGCTGTTTTTT
CASSLGPNTGELFF
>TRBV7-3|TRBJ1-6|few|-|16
TGTGCCAGCAGTCCCAGGGAGCGGACAGACAATTCACCCCTCCACTTT
CASSPRERTDNSPLHF
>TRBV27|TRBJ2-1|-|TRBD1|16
TGTGCCAGCAGTTTATACGGACAGGGGTCCTACAATGAGCAGTTCTTC
CASSLYGQGSYNEQFF
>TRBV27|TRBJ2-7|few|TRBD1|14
TGTGCCAACCCGGGACAGGTGTTCTCCTACGAGCAGTACTTC
CANPGQVFSYEQYF
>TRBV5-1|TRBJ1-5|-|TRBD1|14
TGCGCCAGCAGCTTGGGACAGGGGGATCAGCCCCAGCATTTT
CASSLGQGDQPQHF
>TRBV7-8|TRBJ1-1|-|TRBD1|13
TGTGCCAGCAGCTTAACAGGGGGCACTGAAGCTTTCTTT
CASSLTGGTEAFF
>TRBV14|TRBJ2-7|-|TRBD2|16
TGTGCCAGCAGCCAGTCTGGGTCTAGCGGGACCTACGAGCAGTACTTC
CASSQSGSSGTYEQYF
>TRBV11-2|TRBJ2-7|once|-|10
TGTGCCAGCAGCCAGTACGCGCAGTACTTC
CASSQYAQYF